This T cell receptor beta chain emerged from a study of control samples from healthy donors and cancer patients. This clone was detected only once. TCRdb's table, derived via immunoSEQ multiplex PCR, lists solely in-frame clones and lacks some. Of some 160,000 clones in the sample, 80% to 95% were seen once. Sequencing input: blood. The clonotype comes from a young woman in good health.

The CDR3: CASSFGLAGVVKNIQYF. CDR3 bases: TGTGCCAGCAGCTTCGGACTAGCGGGAGTCGTCAAAAACATTCAGTACTTC. This sequence joins TRBV5-6 and TRBJ2-4, with 13 bases aligning to TRBD2. The germline gives CDR1 SGHDT, CDR2 YYEEEE. The CDR3 is 17 residues long. The trim removed 2 bases at V and 3 bases at J, leaving 5 bases unmatched.